The 19 T cell receptor beta chains listed next were all sequenced from one sample in a study of T cell changes during pregnancy in multiple sclerosis. Assay: immunoSEQ multiplex PCR; the TCRdb copy retains only in-frame clones and omits some. The repertoire holds around 48,000 clones, with about 92% as singletons. The sequencing used CD4+ T cells from peripheral blood mononuclear cells, collected in the second trimester of pregnancy. The source of these receptors is a female donor in good health, enrolled as a control in a pregnancy study.

This clone has just one count. The chain recombines TRBV15 with TRBJ1-4; 12 positions agree with TRBD1. Germline assignment: CDR1 LNHNV and CDR2 YYDKDF (reference sequence). The CDR3 loop spans 16 amino acids. Germline trimming cut 0 bases from V and 8 bases from J; bases unmatched to any gene: 4. The CDR3 loop is CATSRDGGTGGEKLFF. In nucleotides, the CDR3 is TGTGCCACCAGCAGAGATGGGGGGACAGGGGGCGAAAAACTGTTTTTT.

This clone was seen just once. The chain employs TRBV6-1 and TRBJ2-2; maybe TRBD1 (5 bases). This CDR3 has 14 amino acids. Germline values: CDR1 MNHNS, CDR2 SASEGT. The V gene lost 6 bases and the J gene lost 6 bases, with 14 bases spanning the gap. CDR3 region: CASRLTVSSGELFF. DNA for the CDR3: TGTGCCAGCAGATTGACAGTTTCGTCCGGGGAGCTGTTTTTT.

The chain couples TRBV2 to TRBJ2-1, with D possibly matching TRBD2 (5 bases). Germline V gene sequence: CDR1 SNHLY, CDR2 FYNNEI. V lost 2 bases, J lost 0 bases, and 11 bases lay in between. The CDR3 loop spans 16 amino acids. The CDR3 DNA reads TGTGCCAGCAGTGAAAAAGGTCGGGGCTCCTACAATGAGCAGTTCTTC. It is translated as CASSEKGRGSYNEQFF. Full variable domain (missing parts from reference TRBV2 and TRBJ2-1): EPEVTQTPSHQVTQMGQEVILRCVPISNHLYFYWYRQILGQKVEFLVSFYNNEISEKSEIFDDQFSVERPDGSNFTLKIRSTKLEDSAMYFCASSEKGRGSYNEQFFGPGTRLTVL.

V usage is TRBV9 and J usage is TRBJ2-5; 9 bases are shared with TRBD1. Germline CDR1 and CDR2: SGDLS and YYNGEE. The CDR3 runs 17 residues. V was clipped by 0 bases and J by 3 bases; unmatched bases: 9. Here the CDR3 reads CASSVVGGTGSEETQYF. The CDR3 DNA reads TGTGCCAGCAGCGTAGTCGGCGGGACAGGGTCGGAAGAGACCCAGTACTTC.

A single count supports this clone. The chain recombines TRBV14 with TRBJ2-2; TRBD1 is a possible D gene (5 bases). Deletions cut 5 bases from V and 5 bases from J, with 9 bases between. The germline V gene encodes CDR1 SGHDN and CDR2 FVKESK. This CDR3 spans 13 amino acids. CDR3: CASSAQGTGELFF. The CDR3 nucleotides read TGTGCCAGCAGCGCGCAGGGAACCGGGGAGCTGTTTTTT.

The J gene is TRBJ2-7, the V gene TRBV2, with TRBD2 matching 8 bases. The CDR3 runs to 14 residues. J was trimmed by 5 bases and V by 8 bases; bases with no gene match: 11. CDR1 and CDR2 (germline): SNHLY, FYNNEI. CDR3 DNA: TGTGCCAGCGGCCGGGAGGGCCGGATCGACGAGCAGTACTTC. It is translated as CASGREGRIDEQYF.

The chain is built from TRBV28 and TRBJ2-7, with TRBD1 as a possible D gene (6 bases). Trimming pared 3 bases from V and 3 bases from J, leaving 15 bases between. Germline CDR1 MDHEN, CDR2 SYDVKM. The CDR3 is 15 residues long. Here the CDR3 reads CASSFLAGQNYEQYF. The CDR3, as DNA: TGTGCCAGCAGTTTTTTAGCAGGACAGAACTACGAGCAGTACTTC.

The rearrangement uses TRBV28 and TRBJ2-3; D gene ambiguous. Germline loops: CDR1 MDHEN, CDR2 SYDVKM. This CDR3 has 13 amino acids. V was pared by 6 bases and J by 3 bases, with 10 bases between. CDR3 region: CASRTSGTDTQYF. The CDR3 DNA reads TGTGCCAGCAGGACTTCCGGGACAGATACGCAGTATTTT.

The chain employs TRBV29-1 and TRBJ2-7; 8 bases fit TRBD1. V lost 3 bases and J lost 5; bases outside the gene matches: 3. Germline values: CDR1 SQVTM, CDR2 ANQGSEA. The CDR3 totals 12 residues. The DNA for the CDR3 is TGCAGCGTTGACAGGGGGCTCGACGAGCAGTACTTC. It encodes CSVDRGLDEQYF.

This clone showed up just once. The chain uses TRBV5-1 and TRBJ2-2; 7 nucleotides agree with TRBD1. J gave up 4 bases and V 1 base, and 4 bases lay outside the gene matches. This CDR3 is built from 15 residues. Germline values: CDR1 SGHRS, CDR2 YFSETQ. The chain's CDR3 is CASSLTQGLTGELFF. The CDR3 bases are TGCGCCAGCAGCTTGACACAGGGGCTCACCGGGGAGCTGTTTTTT. Full variable domain (missing parts from reference TRBV5-1 and TRBJ2-2): KAGVTQTPRYLIKTRGQQVTLSCSPISGHRSVSWYQQTPGQGLQFLFEYFSETQRNKGNFPGRFSGRQFSNSRSEMNVSTLELGDSALYLCASSLTQGLTGELFFGEGSRLTVL.

The rearrangement uses TRBV5-1 and TRBJ2-7; D is uncertain. The germline CDR1 and CDR2 sequences are SGHRS and YFSETQ. There are 13 residues in the CDR3. Trimming stripped 4 bases from V and 4 bases from J, with 12 bases between. The CDR3 reads CASSPGPHYEQYF. The CDR3 coding sequence is TGCGCCAGCAGCCCGGGTCCCCATTACGAGCAGTACTTC.

This clone was observed once. This rearrangement joins TRBV5-1 to TRBJ2-4; D is unclear. This CDR3 comprises 14 residues. The V end lost 6 bases, the J end lost 0 bases, and 10 bases lay between the germline ends. Germline-derived CDR1 and CDR2 are SGHRS and YFSETQ. The CDR3: CASTSGVAKNIQYF. In DNA form, the CDR3 reads TGCGCCAGCACCTCTGGAGTAGCCAAAAACATTCAGTACTTC.

The chain couples TRBV2 to TRBJ2-3, with unresolved D. CDR3 length: 11 amino acids. The germline V and J ends were trimmed by 6 bases and 6 bases, with 7 bases remaining between them. Germline assignment: CDR1 SNHLY and CDR2 FYNNEI. The CDR3 reads CASSSVDTQYF. The CDR3 DNA is TGTGCCAGCAGCTCAGTCGATACGCAGTATTTT.

The rearrangement joins TRBV6-5 to TRBJ2-2; D is perhaps TRBD1 (5 bases). V shed 5 bases and J shed 3 bases, with 10 bases lying between them. Germline CDR1 reads MNHEY; CDR2 reads SVGAGI. This CDR3 region has 14 residues. In DNA form, the CDR3 reads TGTGCCAGCAGTAGAACAGGAGACACCGGGGAGCTGTTTTTT. This sequence encodes CASSRTGDTGELFF.

This clone has only one observation. The chain joins TRBV28 to TRBJ2-2; 9 bases line up with TRBD1. This CDR3 is built from 16 residues. The germline gives CDR1 MDHEN, CDR2 SYDVKM. V shed 7 bases and J 7 bases; nucleotides not matched to a gene: 13. Here the CDR3 reads CASMGQGFPSGGELFF. The CDR3 bases are TGTGCCAGCATGGGACAGGGCTTCCCCTCGGGCGGGGAGCTGTTTTTT.

Only a few counts were recorded for this clone. The chain couples TRBV5-1 to TRBJ1-6; D remains unclear. CDR1 is SGHRS and CDR2 is YFSETQ in the germline V gene. The CDR3 extends over 15 amino acids. Trimming took off 4 bases at V and 6 bases at J, with 14 bases between the two ends. CDR3 sequence reads: CASSPIRGFNSPLHF. The CDR3 coding sequence is TGCGCCAGCAGCCCTATTCGAGGTTTTAATTCACCCCTCCACTTT.

V gene TRBV7-3 combines with J gene TRBJ2-6; 7 bases map to TRBD1. There are 15 residues in the CDR3. Per germline, CDR1 SGHTA and CDR2 FQGTGA. V lost 5 bases to trimming and J lost 4 bases; unmatched junction nucleotides: 5. CDR3 sequence (DNA): TGTGCCAGCAGCCGACAGGGAGCCGGGGCCAACGTCCTGACTTTC. It translates to CASSRQGAGANVLTF.

The chain combines TRBV29-1 with TRBJ2-1; D remains unclear. The length of the CDR3 is 12 residues. Trimming stripped 6 bases from V and 8 bases from J, with 14 bases between. Germline V gene data show CDR1 as SQVTM and CDR2 as ANQGSEA. CDR3 nucleotide sequence: TGCAGCGTGAACGAGATTATCGATGAGCAGTTCTTC. Amino acids: CSVNEIIDEQFF.

This clone was counted a few times. The chain uses TRBV27 and TRBJ1-1; D might be TRBD1 (5 bases). Germline V gene lookup returns CDR1 MNHEY and CDR2 SMNVEV (reference sequence). This CDR3 contains 15 residues. Trimming removed 2 bases from V and 2 bases from J, with 12 bases in between. The CDR3 DNA reads as TGTGCCAGCAGTTTAGGTGCGGGGGGAAACACTGAAGCTTTCTTT. Its translation: CASSLGAGGNTEAFF.